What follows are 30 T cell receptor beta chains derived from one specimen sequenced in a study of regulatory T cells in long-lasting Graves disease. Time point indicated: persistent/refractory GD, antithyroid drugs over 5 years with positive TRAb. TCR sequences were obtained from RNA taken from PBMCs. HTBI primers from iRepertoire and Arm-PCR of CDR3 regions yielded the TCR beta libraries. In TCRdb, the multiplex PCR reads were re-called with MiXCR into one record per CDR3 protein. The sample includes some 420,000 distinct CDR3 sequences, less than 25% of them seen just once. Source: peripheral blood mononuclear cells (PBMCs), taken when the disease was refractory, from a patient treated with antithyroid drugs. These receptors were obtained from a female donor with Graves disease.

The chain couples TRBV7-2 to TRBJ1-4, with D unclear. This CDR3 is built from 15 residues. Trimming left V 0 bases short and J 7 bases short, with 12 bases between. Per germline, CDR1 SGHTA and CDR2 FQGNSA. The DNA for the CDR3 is TGTGCCAGCAGCTTAGCGGGCCTCGAAAGTGAAAAACTGTTTTTT. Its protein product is CASSLAGLESEKLFF.

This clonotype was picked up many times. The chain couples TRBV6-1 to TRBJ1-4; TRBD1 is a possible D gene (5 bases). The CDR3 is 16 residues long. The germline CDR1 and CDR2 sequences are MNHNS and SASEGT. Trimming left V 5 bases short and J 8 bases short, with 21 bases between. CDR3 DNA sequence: TGTGCCAGCAGTACCATACCACGCGGGGGAGAGGAAAAACTGTTTTTT. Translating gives CASSTIPRGGEEKLFF.

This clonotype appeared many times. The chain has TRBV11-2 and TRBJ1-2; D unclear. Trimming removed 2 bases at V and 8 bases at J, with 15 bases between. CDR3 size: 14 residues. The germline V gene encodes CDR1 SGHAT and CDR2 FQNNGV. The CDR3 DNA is TGTGCCAGCAGCTTATTCGCCGCCCTCGACGGCTACACCTTC. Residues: CASSLFAALDGYTF.

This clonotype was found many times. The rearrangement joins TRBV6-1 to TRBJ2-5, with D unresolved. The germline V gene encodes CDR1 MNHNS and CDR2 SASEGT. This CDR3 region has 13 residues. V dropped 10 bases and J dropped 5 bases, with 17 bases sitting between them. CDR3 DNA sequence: TGTGCCACCTCGGATCATGACGGGGAGACCCAGTACTTC. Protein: CATSDHDGETQYF.

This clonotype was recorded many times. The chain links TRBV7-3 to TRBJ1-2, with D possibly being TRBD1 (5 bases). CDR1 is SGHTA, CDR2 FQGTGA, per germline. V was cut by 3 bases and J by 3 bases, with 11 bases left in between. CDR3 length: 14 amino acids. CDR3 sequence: CASSFGPGDYGYTF. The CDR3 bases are TGTGCCAGCAGCTTCGGCCCGGGGGACTATGGCTACACCTTC.

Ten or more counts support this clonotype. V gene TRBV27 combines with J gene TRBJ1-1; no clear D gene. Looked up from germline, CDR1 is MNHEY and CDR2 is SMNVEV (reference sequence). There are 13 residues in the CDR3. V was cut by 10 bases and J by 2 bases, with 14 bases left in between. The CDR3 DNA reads TGTGCCACCTCTGTAGGCCTCAACACTGAAGCTTTCTTT. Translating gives CATSVGLNTEAFF.

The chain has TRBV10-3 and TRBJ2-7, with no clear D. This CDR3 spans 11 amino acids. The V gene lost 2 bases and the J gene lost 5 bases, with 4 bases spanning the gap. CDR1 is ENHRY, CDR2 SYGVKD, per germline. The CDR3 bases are TGTGCCATCAGTGAGGGCCACGAGCAGTACTTC. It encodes CAISEGHEQYF.

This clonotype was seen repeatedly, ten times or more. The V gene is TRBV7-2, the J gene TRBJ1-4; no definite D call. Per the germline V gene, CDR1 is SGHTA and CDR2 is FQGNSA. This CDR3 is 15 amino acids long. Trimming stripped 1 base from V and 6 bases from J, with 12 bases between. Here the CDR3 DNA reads TGTGCCAGCAGCTTAGTGGCAGGCGGGGATGAAAAACTGTTTTTT. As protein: CASSLVAGGDEKLFF.

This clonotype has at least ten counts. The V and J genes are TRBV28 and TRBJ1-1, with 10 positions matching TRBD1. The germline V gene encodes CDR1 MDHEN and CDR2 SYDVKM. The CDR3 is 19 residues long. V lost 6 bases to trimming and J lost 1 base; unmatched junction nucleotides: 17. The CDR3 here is CASRHVLVFGTGANTEAFF. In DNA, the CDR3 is TGTGCCAGCAGACACGTCCTTGTGTTTGGGACAGGGGCGAACACTGAAGCTTTCTTT.

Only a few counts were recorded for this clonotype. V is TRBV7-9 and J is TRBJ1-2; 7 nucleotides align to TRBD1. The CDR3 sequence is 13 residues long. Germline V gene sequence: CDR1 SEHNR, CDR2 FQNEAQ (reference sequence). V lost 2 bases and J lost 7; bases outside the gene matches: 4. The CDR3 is CASSLQGDGGYTF. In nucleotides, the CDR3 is TGTGCCAGCAGCTTACAGGGGGACGGTGGCTACACCTTC.

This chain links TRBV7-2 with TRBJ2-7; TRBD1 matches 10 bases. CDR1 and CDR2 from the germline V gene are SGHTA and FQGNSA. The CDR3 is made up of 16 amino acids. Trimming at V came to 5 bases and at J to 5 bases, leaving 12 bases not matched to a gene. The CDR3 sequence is CASSETPGTGVHEQYF. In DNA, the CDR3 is TGTGCCAGCAGCGAGACACCCGGGACAGGGGTCCACGAGCAGTACTTC.

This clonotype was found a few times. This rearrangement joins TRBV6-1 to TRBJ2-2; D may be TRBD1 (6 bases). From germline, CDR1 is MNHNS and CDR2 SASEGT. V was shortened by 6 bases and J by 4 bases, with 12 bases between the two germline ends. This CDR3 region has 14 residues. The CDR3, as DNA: TGTGCCAGCAGAGACAGGAGATCCACCGGGGAGCTGTTTTTT. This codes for CASRDRRSTGELFF.

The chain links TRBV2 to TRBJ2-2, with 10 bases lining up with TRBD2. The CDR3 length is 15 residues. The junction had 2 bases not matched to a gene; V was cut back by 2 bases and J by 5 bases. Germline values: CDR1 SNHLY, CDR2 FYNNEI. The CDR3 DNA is TGTGCCAGCAGTGAACGTAGCGGGGGGACCGGGGAGCTGTTTTTT. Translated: CASSERSGGTGELFF.

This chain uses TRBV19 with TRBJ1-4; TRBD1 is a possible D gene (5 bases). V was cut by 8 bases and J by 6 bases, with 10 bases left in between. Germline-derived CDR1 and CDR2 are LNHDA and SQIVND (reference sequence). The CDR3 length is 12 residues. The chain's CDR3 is CASGGPDEKLFF. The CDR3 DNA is TGTGCCAGTGGGGGACCGGATGAAAAACTGTTTTTT.

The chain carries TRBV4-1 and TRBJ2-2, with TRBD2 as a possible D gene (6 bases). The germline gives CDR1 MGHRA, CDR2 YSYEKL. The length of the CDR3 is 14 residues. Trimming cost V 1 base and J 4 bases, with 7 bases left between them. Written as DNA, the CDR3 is TGCGCCAGCAGCCAAGTCGGGGGCACCGGGGAGCTGTTTTTT. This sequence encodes CASSQVGGTGELFF.

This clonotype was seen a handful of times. The CDR3: CAWSPDRGNYGYTF. The CDR3 DNA reads TGTGCCTGGAGCCCGGACAGGGGCAACTATGGCTACACCTTC. This rearrangement joins TRBV30 to TRBJ1-2; 9 bases agree with TRBD1. Trimming at V came to 3 bases and at J to 2 bases, leaving 4 bases not matched to a gene. This CDR3 has 14 residues. CDR1 is GTSNPN and CDR2 is SVGIG in the germline V gene (reference sequence).

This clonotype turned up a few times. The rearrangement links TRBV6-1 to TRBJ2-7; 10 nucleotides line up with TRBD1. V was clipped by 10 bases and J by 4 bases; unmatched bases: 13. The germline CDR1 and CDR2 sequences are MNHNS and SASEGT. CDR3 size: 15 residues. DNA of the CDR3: TGTGCCACCAAAGCTTCCGGGACAGGGGTTTACGAGCAGTACTTC. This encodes CATKASGTGVYEQYF.

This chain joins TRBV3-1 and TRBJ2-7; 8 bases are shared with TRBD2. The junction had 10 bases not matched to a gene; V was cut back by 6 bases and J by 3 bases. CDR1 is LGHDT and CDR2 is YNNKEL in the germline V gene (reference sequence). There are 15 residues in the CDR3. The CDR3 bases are TGTGCCAGCAGAGCAGGAACTAGCGGAAACTACGAGCAGTACTTC. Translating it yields CASRAGTSGNYEQYF.

CDR3 nucleotides: TGCAGCGCCCCGGACAGGGAAAACTATGGCTACACCTTC. It encodes CSAPDRENYGYTF. V gene TRBV29-1 combines with J gene TRBJ1-2, with 8 bases that match TRBD1. V shed 7 bases and J 2 bases; nucleotides not matched to a gene: 6. This CDR3 comprises 13 residues. Germline CDR1 is SQVTM and CDR2 is ANQGSEA.

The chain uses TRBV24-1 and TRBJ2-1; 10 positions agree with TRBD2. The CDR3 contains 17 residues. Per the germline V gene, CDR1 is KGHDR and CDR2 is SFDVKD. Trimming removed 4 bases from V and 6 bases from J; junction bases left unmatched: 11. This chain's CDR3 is CATSDSFKRGGFNEQFF. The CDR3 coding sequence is TGTGCCACCAGTGACTCTTTCAAGCGGGGGGGGTTCAATGAGCAGTTCTTC.

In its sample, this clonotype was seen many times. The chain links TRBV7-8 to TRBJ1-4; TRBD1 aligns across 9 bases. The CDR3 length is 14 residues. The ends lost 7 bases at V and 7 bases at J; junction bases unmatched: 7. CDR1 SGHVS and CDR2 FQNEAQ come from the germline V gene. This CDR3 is CASTQDRGGEKLFF. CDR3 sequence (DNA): TGTGCCAGCACCCAGGACAGGGGTGGTGAAAAACTGTTTTTT.

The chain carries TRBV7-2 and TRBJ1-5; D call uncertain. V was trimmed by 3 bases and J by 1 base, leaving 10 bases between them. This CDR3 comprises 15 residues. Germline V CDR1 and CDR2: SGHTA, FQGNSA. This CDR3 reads CASSFSPDSNQPQHF. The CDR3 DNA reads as TGTGCCAGCAGCTTCTCCCCGGACAGCAATCAGCCCCAGCATTTT.

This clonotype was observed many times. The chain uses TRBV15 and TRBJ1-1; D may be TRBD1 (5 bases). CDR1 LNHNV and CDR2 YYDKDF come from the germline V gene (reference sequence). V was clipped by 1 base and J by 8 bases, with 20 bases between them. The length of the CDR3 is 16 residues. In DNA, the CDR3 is TGTGCCACCAGCAGAGTTCCTCCTGATAATCGGGACGAAGCTTTCTTT. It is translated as CATSRVPPDNRDEAFF.

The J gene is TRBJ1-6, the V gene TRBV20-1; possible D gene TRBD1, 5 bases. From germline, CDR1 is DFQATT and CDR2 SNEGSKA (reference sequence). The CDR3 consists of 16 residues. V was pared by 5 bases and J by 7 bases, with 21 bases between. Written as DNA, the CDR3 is TGCAGTGCTGCGCGGGGCCTCATTACCCCAAATTCACCCCTCCACTTT. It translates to CSAARGLITPNSPLHF.

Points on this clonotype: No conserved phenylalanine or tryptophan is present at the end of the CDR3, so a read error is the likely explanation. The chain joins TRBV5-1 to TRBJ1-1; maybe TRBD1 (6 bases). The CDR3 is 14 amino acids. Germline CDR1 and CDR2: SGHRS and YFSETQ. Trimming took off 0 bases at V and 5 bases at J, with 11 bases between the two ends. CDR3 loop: CASSLDREATEAFS. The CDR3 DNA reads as TGCGCCAGCAGCTTGGACAGGGAAGCAACTGAAGCTTTCTCT.

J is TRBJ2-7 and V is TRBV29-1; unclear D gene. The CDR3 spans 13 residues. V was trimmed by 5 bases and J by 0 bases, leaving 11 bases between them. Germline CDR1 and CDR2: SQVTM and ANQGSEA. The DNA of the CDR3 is TGCAGCGTTCGAAACTATAGCTCCTACGAGCAGTACTTC. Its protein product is CSVRNYSSYEQYF.

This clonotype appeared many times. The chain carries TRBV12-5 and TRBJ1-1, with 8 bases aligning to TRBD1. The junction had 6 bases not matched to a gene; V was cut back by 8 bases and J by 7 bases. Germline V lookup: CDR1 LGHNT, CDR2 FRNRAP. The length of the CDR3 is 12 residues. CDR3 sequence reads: CASHQGAGEAFF. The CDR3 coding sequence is TGTGCTAGTCATCAGGGGGCTGGTGAAGCTTTCTTT. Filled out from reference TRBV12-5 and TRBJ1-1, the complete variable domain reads DARVTQTPRHKVTEMGQEVTMRCQPILGHNTVFWYRQTMMQGLELLAYFRNRAPLDDSGMPKDRFSAEMPDATLATLKIQPSEPRDSAVYFCASHQGAGEAFFGQGTRLTVV.

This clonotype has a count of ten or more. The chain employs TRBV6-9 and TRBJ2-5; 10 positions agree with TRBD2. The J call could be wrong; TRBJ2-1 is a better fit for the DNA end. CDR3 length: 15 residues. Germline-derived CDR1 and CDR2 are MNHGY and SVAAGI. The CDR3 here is CASSYLAGAYNEQFF. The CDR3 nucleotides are TGTGCCAGCAGTTACCTAGCGGGAGCTTACAATGAGCAGTTCTTC.

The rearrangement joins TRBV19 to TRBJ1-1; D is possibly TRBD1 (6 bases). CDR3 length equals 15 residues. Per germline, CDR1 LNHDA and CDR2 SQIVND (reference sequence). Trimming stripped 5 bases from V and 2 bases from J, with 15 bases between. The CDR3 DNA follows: TGTGCCAGTAGTGCCGCGACAGGCTTAAACACTGAAGCTTTCTTT. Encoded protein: CASSAATGLNTEAFF.

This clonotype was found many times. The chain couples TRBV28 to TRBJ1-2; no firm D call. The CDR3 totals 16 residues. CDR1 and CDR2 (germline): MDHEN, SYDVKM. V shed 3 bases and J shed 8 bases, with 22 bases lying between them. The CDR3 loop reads CASSFPGIHHAGGYTF. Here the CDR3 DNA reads TGTGCCAGCAGTTTCCCCGGGATCCATCACGCGGGCGGCTACACCTTC.